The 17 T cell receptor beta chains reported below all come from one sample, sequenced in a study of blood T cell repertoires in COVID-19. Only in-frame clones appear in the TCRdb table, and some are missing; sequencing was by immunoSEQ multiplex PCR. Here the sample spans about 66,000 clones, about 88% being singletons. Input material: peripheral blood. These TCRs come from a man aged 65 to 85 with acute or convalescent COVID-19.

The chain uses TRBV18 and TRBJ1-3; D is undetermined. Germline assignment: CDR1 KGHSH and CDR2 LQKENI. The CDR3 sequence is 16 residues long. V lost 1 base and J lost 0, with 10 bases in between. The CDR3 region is CASSPLRAGSGNTIYF. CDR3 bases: TGTGCCAGCTCACCACTCCGGGCGGGCTCTGGAAACACCATATATTTT.

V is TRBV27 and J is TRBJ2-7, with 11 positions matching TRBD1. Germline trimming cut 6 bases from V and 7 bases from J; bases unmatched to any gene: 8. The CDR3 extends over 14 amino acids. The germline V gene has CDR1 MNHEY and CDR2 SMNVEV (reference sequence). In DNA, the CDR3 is TGTGCCAGCAGGAGAACGGGACAGGGGGAGGAGCAGTACTTC. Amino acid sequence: CASRRTGQGEEQYF.

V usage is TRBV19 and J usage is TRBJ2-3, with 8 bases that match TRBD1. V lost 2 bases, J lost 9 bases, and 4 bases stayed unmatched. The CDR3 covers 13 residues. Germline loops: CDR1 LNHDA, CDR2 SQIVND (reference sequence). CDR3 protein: CASSINRGDTQYF. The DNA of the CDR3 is TGTGCCAGTAGTATAAACAGGGGGGACACGCAGTATTTT.

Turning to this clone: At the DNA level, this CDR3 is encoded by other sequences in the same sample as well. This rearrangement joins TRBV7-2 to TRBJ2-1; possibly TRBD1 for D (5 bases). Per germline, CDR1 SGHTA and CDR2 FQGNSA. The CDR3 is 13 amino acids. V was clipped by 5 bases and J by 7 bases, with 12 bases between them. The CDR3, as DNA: TGTGCCAGCAGCCTCGAGACAGTAAATGAGCAGTTCTTC. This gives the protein CASSLETVNEQFF.

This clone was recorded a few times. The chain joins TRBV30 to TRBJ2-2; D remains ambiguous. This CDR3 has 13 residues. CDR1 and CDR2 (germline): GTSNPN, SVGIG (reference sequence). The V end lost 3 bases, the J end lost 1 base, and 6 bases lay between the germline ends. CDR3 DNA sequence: TGTGCCTGGAGGGGCCAGAACACCGGGGAGCTGTTTTTT. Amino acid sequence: CAWRGQNTGELFF. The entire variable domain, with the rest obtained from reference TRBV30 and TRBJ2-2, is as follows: SQTIHQWPATLVQPVGSPLSLECTVEGTSNPNLYWYRQAAGRGLQLLFYSVGIGQISSEVPQNLSASRPQDRQFILSSKKLLLSDSGFYLCAWRGQNTGELFFGEGSRLTVL.

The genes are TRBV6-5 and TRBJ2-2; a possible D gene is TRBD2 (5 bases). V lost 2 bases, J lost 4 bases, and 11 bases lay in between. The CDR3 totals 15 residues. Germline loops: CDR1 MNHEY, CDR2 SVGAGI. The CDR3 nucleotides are TGTGCCAGCAGTTACGACGGGGTAGCCACCGGGGAGCTGTTTTTT. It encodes CASSYDGVATGELFF.

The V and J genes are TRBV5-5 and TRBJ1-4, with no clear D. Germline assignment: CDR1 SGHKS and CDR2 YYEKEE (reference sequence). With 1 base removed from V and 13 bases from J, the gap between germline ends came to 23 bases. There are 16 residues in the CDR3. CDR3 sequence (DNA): TGTGCCAGCAGCTTGCAGAGTAATTTAGCGGGAGGTGGACTGTTTTTT. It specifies CASSLQSNLAGGGLFF.

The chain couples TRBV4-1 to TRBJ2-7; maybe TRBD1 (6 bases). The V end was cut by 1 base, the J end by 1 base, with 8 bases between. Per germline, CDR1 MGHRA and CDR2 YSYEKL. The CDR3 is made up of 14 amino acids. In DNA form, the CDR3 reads TGCGCCAGCAGCCAAGTACAGGGTTCCTACGAGCAGTACTTC. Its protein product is CASSQVQGSYEQYF.

CDR3 in DNA: TGTGCCAGCTCACTGGGACTCGGCACAGATACGCAGTATTTT. It specifies CASSLGLGTDTQYF. The chain is built from TRBV18 and TRBJ2-3; D may be TRBD2 (6 bases). Germline CDR1 reads KGHSH; CDR2 reads LQKENI. With 4 bases removed from V and 1 base from J, the gap between germline ends came to 9 bases. The CDR3 extends over 14 amino acids. The full variable domain, completed using reference TRBV18 and TRBJ2-3, is NAGVMQNPRHLVRRRGQEARLRCSPMKGHSHVYWYRQLPEEGLKFMVYLQKENIIDESGMPKERFSAEFPKEGPSILRIQQVVRGDSAAYFCASSLGLGTDTQYFGPGTRLTVL.

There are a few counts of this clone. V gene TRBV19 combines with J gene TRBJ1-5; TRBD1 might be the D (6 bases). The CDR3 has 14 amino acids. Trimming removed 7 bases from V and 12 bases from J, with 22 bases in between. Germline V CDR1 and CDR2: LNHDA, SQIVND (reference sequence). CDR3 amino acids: CASTLHPTGLGQHF. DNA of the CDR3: TGTGCCAGTACCCTACATCCTACAGGGCTCGGCCAGCATTTT. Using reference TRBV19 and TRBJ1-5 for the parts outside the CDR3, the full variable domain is DGGITQSPKYLFRKEGQNVTLSCEQNLNHDAMYWYRQDPGQGLRLIYYSQIVNDFQKGDIAEGYSVSREKKESFPLTVTSAQKNPTAFYLCASTLHPTGLGQHFGDGTRLSIL.

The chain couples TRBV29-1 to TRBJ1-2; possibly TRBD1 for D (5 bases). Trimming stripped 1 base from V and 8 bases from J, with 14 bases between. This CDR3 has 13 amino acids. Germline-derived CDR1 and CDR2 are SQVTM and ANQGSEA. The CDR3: CSVEGWGPGGYTF. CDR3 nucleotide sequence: TGCAGCGTTGAAGGGTGGGGCCCTGGGGGCTACACCTTC.

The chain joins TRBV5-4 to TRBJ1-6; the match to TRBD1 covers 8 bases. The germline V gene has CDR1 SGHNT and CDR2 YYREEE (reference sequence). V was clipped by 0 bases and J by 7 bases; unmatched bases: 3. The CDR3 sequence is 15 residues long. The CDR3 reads CASSLGTGRNSPLHF. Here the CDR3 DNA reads TGTGCCAGCAGCTTGGGGACAGGGAGAAATTCACCCCTCCACTTT.

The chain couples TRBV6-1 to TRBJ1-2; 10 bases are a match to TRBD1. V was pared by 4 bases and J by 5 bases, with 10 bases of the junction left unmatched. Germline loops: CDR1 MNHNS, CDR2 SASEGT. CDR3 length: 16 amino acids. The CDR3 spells CASSAIRTGGGYGYTF. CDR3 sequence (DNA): TGTGCCAGCAGTGCAATCAGGACAGGGGGTGGTTATGGCTACACCTTC.

CDR3 amino acids: CASSLRGTLHNEQFF. The CDR3 nucleotides are TGTGCCAGCAGTTTAAGGGGCACCTTACACAATGAGCAGTTCTTC. The rearrangement joins TRBV27 to TRBJ2-1, with D tentatively TRBD1 (5 bases). The CDR3 is 15 amino acids. Trimming cost V 2 bases and J 5 bases, with 13 bases left between them. The germline V gene has CDR1 MNHEY and CDR2 SMNVEV (reference sequence).

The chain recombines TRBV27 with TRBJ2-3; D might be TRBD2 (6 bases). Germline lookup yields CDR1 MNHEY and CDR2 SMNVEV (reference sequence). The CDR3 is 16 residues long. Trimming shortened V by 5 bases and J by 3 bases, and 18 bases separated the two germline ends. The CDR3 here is CASSPLAGSFTDTQYF. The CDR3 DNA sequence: TGTGCCAGCAGTCCCCTCGCGGGGAGCTTTACAGATACGCAGTATTTT.

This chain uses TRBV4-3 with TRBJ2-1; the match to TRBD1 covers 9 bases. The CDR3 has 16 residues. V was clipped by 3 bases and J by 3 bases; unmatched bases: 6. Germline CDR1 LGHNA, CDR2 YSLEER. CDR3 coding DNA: TGCGCCAGCAGCCAGGTCACGACAGGGGGCTACAATGAGCAGTTCTTC. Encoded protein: CASSQVTTGGYNEQFF.

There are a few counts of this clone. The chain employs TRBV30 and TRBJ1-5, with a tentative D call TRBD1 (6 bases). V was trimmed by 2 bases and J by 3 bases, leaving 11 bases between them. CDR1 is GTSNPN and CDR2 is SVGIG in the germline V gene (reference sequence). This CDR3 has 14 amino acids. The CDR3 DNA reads TGTGCCTGGAGTAGGGACACAGTCAATCAGCCCCAGCATTTT. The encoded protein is CAWSRDTVNQPQHF.